Each of the 17 T cell receptor beta chains below was sequenced from the same sample in a study of blood T cells in healthy people across ages. A second PCR of 7 to 11 cycles used a sample-barcoded 5' primer and a J-beta primer mix. TCRdb reanalysed the 5' RACE reads using MiXCR and keeps one entry per CDR3 protein. The profile shows around 1.5 million distinct CDR3 sequences, 59% of them singletons. The sequencing input was blood. The receptors here all came from a man aged 18 to 29 in good health.

This clonotype has a handful of counts. The chain has TRBV10-3 and TRBJ2-2, with D possibly matching TRBD1 (6 bases). Germline V lookup: CDR1 ENHRY, CDR2 SYGVKD. V was clipped by 5 bases and J by 1 base, with 14 bases between them. The CDR3 is made up of 16 amino acids. The CDR3 nucleotides read TGTGCCATCAGTCACCGGACAGATGAGAACACCGGGGAGCTGTTTTTT. Its protein is CAISHRTDENTGELFF.

The table lists this clonotype with a few counts. CDR3 bases: TGTGCCAGCTCACCGGAAGGATACTCAGATACGCAGTATTTT. It encodes CASSPEGYSDTQYF. V gene TRBV18 combines with J gene TRBJ2-3; no firm D call. The germline gives CDR1 KGHSH, CDR2 LQKENI. The length of the CDR3 is 14 residues. Trimming shortened V by 3 bases and J by 4 bases, and 11 bases separated the two germline ends.

This clonotype showed up just a few times. V gene TRBV4-3 combines with J gene TRBJ1-2; D gene ambiguous. In germline, CDR1 is LGHNA, CDR2 YSLEER. The CDR3 is 15 residues long. V lost 0 bases to trimming and J lost 1 base, with 9 bases between them. CDR3 loop: CASSQDRADNYGYTF. CDR3 DNA sequence: TGCGCCAGCAGCCAAGATAGGGCCGATAACTATGGCTACACCTTC.

This sequence joins TRBV10-3 and TRBJ2-3; a possible D gene is TRBD2 (6 bases). The V end lost 6 bases, the J end lost 4 bases, and 20 bases lay between the germline ends. The germline gives CDR1 ENHRY, CDR2 SYGVKD. This CDR3 contains 16 residues. In DNA, the CDR3 is TGTGCCATCAGATTTCGGGACTCCGGAGCCCCAGATACGCAGTATTTT. It codes for CAIRFRDSGAPDTQYF.

The gene calls are TRBV11-2 and TRBJ2-5, with TRBD2 as a possible D gene (6 bases). The CDR3 is 16 residues long. V shed 5 bases and J shed 5 bases, with 21 bases lying between them. CDR1 and CDR2 (germline): SGHAT, FQNNGV. CDR3: CASSPPGLVGRETQYF. CDR3 bases: TGTGCCAGCAGCCCACCAGGGTTAGTGGGGAGGGAGACCCAGTACTTC.

This clonotype was recorded a few times. The V call is TRBV7-2, the J call TRBJ1-6, with D tentatively TRBD1 (6 bases). The CDR3 is made up of 13 amino acids. Trimming took off 5 bases at V and 12 bases at J, with 14 bases between the two ends. CDR1 and CDR2 from the germline V gene are SGHTA and FQGNSA. The CDR3: CASSRETGIPLHF. CDR3 sequence (DNA): TGTGCCAGCAGCCGGGAAACAGGGATACCCCTCCACTTT. Looking up the rest from reference TRBV7-2 and TRBJ1-6 gives the full variable domain: GAGVSQSPSNKVTEKGKDVELRCDPISGHTALYWYRQSLGQGLEFLIYFQGNSAPDKSGLPSDRFSAERTGGSVSTLTIQRTQQEDSAVYLCASSRETGIPLHFGNGTRLTVT.

This chain links TRBV27 with TRBJ1-5; perhaps TRBD1 as D (6 bases). The CDR3 is made up of 15 amino acids. The germline V gene has CDR1 MNHEY and CDR2 SMNVEV (reference sequence). Deletions cut 5 bases from V and 1 base from J, with 12 bases between. The CDR3 is CASSAGAWSNQPQHF. For the CDR3, the DNA is TGTGCCAGCAGTGCAGGGGCTTGGAGCAATCAGCCCCAGCATTTT.

The chain carries TRBV2 and TRBJ2-2; D is perhaps TRBD1 (6 bases). Trimming removed 1 base at V and 4 bases at J, with 16 bases between. Germline V gene lookup returns CDR1 SNHLY and CDR2 FYNNEI. This CDR3 comprises 17 residues. The CDR3 reads CASSEGGNLRGTGELFF. The CDR3 nucleotides are TGTGCCAGCAGTGAAGGGGGTAACCTCAGGGGCACCGGGGAGCTGTTTTTT. The complete variable domain, with remaining parts taken from reference TRBV2 and TRBJ2-2, reads EPEVTQTPSHQVTQMGQEVILRCVPISNHLYFYWYRQILGQKVEFLVSFYNNEISEKSEIFDDQFSVERPDGSNFTLKIRSTKLEDSAMYFCASSEGGNLRGTGELFFGEGSRLTVL.

This clonotype was observed many times. V gene TRBV7-2 combines with J gene TRBJ2-5; no clear D gene. This CDR3 is built from 17 residues. Looked up from germline, CDR1 is SGHTA and CDR2 is FQGNSA. With 0 bases removed from V and 4 bases from J, the gap between germline ends came to 18 bases. This chain's CDR3 is CASSLAGSSRMLETQYF. CDR3 nucleotide sequence: TGTGCCAGCAGCTTAGCAGGGTCCAGTCGAATGTTAGAGACCCAGTACTTC.

The V and J genes are TRBV29-1 and TRBJ1-1; D unclear. This CDR3 is 14 amino acids long. Germline lookup yields CDR1 SQVTM and CDR2 ANQGSEA. V lost 5 bases to trimming and J lost 0 bases, with 13 bases between them. The CDR3 region is CSVNVLDMNTEAFF. In nucleotides, the CDR3 is TGCAGCGTTAACGTTTTGGATATGAACACTGAAGCTTTCTTT. The full variable domain, rest sourced from reference TRBV29-1 and TRBJ1-1, is SAVISQKPSRDICQRGTSLTIQCQVDSQVTMMFWYRQQPGQSLTLIATANQGSEATYESGFVIDKFPISRPNLTFSTLTVSNMSPEDSSIYLCSVNVLDMNTEAFFGQGTRLTVV.

The rearrangement links TRBV5-1 to TRBJ2-4, with 7 bases that match TRBD2. The J call may be faulty, since TRBJ2-5 better matches the DNA end. Looked up from germline, CDR1 is SGHRS and CDR2 is YFSETQ. There are 14 residues in the CDR3. CDR3 in DNA: TGCGCCAGCAGCTTGATTGGGATAGCGGGGACCCAGTACTTC. This translates into CASSLIGIAGTQYF.

The chain couples TRBV29-1 to TRBJ2-7; 13 bases agree with TRBD2. With V trimmed by 5 bases and J by 1 base, 2 bases remained unmatched. This CDR3 comprises 14 residues. In germline, CDR1 is SQVTM, CDR2 ANQGSEA. In DNA, the CDR3 is TGCAGCGTTAGACTAGCGGGAGGTTCCTACGAGCAGTACTTC. As protein: CSVRLAGGSYEQYF.

This rearrangement joins TRBV29-1 to TRBJ1-1; D gene uncertain. The CDR3 length is 13 residues. Looked up from germline, CDR1 is SQVTM and CDR2 is ANQGSEA. With 7 bases removed from V and 0 bases from J, the gap between germline ends came to 12 bases. DNA of the CDR3: TGCAGCGCCGAGGCCGGTGTGAACACTGAAGCTTTCTTT. Translated, it gives CSAEAGVNTEAFF. Variable domain in full (rest from reference TRBV29-1 and TRBJ1-1): SAVISQKPSRDICQRGTSLTIQCQVDSQVTMMFWYRQQPGQSLTLIATANQGSEATYESGFVIDKFPISRPNLTFSTLTVSNMSPEDSSIYLCSAEAGVNTEAFFGQGTRLTVV.

This clonotype has more than one count but fewer than ten. The genes are TRBV6-2 or TRBV6-3 and TRBJ2-5, with 9 nucleotides matching TRBD1. The CDR3 covers 12 residues. Germline CDR1 MNHEY, CDR2 SVGEGT. Losses at the gene ends were 2 bases for V and 13 bases for J; bases not matched to a gene: 5. The CDR3 loop reads CASSYLRDRAYF. The CDR3 nucleotides are TGTGCCAGCAGTTACCTCCGGGACAGGGCGTACTTC.

This chain uses TRBV3-1 with TRBJ2-3; D is ambiguous. Germline CDR1 LGHDT, CDR2 YNNKEL (reference sequence). The CDR3 length is 15 residues. V was pared by 4 bases and J by 4 bases, with 15 bases between. CDR3 protein: CASSRSDPAADTQYF. CDR3 sequence (DNA): TGTGCCAGCAGCCGTTCTGACCCTGCAGCAGATACGCAGTATTTT.

The V call is TRBV4-3, the J call TRBJ2-1; perhaps TRBD2 as D (5 bases). The CDR3 covers 13 residues. Trimming left V 4 bases short and J 10 bases short, with 14 bases between. In germline, CDR1 is LGHNA, CDR2 YSLEER. The CDR3 here is CASSPQRGGEQFF. In DNA form, the CDR3 reads TGCGCCAGCAGCCCCCAAAGAGGCGGGGAGCAGTTCTTC.

The V call is TRBV7-2, the J call TRBJ2-1; 10 nucleotides align to TRBD2. Looked up from germline, CDR1 is SGHTA and CDR2 is FQGNSA. This CDR3 spans 16 amino acids. Losses at the gene ends were 2 bases for V and 4 bases for J; bases not matched to a gene: 5. This CDR3 reads CASSLWAGLAYNEQFF. The CDR3 nucleotides are TGTGCCAGCAGCTTATGGGCGGGACTAGCGTACAATGAGCAGTTCTTC.